These 5 T cell receptor beta chains were all obtained from the same sample, sequenced in a study of cytomegalovirus exposure and HLA in healthy donors. A multiplex PCR was run with 60 Vbeta primers and 13 Jbeta primers. The protocol was immunoSEQ multiplex PCR, while the TCRdb copy is restricted to in-frame clones and leaves out a portion. Of about 270,000 clones in the sample, around 86% were seen once. Specimen: PBMCs. The receptors originated from a man in his forties or fifties in good health and CMV-seropositive.

The chain recombines TRBV11-2 with TRBJ2-2; TRBD1 aligns across 7 bases. CDR3 length: 18 residues. Germline CDR1 and CDR2: SGHAT and FQNNGV. V lost 5 bases and J lost 0; bases outside the gene matches: 12. CDR3 sequence reads: CASSPSTGIGTNTGELFF. The CDR3 region has the DNA TGTGCCAGCAGCCCTTCGACAGGGATTGGGACGAACACCGGGGAGCTGTTTTTT.

About this clone itself: The identical CDR3 is also encoded by other nucleotide sequences in the sample. The J gene is TRBJ2-7, the V gene TRBV9; TRBD2 aligns across 7 bases. Germline V gene data show CDR1 as SGDLS and CDR2 as YYNGEE. The CDR3 has 14 residues. V lost 0 bases and J lost 4; bases outside the gene matches: 4. The CDR3 region has the DNA TGTGCCAGCAGCGTAGGCGGGGGAGGGTACGAGCAGTACTTC. Translated: CASSVGGGGYEQYF.

Worth noting for this clone: Distinct nucleotide sequences in the sample also encode this CDR3. The chain couples TRBV27 to TRBJ1-1; D is undetermined. The germline CDR1 and CDR2 sequences are MNHEY and SMNVEV (reference sequence). Trimming cost V 3 bases and J 1 base, with 6 bases left between them. CDR3 length: 13 residues. Here the CDR3 DNA reads TGTGCCAGCAGTTTGGCGGGGAACACTGAAGCTTTCTTT. Protein product: CASSLAGNTEAFF.

V usage is TRBV27 and J usage is TRBJ2-1; 12 bases are shared with TRBD2. The CDR3 runs to 18 residues. Per the germline V gene, CDR1 is MNHEY and CDR2 is SMNVEV (reference sequence). The V segment lost 4 bases and the J segment 3 bases; nucleotides outside the gene matches: 10. CDR3 DNA sequence: TGTGCCAGCAGTTCCCATCGACTAGCGGGAGAGATCTACAATGAGCAGTTCTTC. Translating it yields CASSSHRLAGEIYNEQFF.

In DNA form, the CDR3 reads TGTGCCAGCAGCTTAGGAGAGGGTGACATTCAGTACTTC. It translates to CASSLGEGDIQYF. The chain carries TRBV7-2 and TRBJ2-4; tentative D call: TRBD2 (5 bases). The CDR3 sequence is 13 residues long. The V end lost 1 base, the J end lost 8 bases, and 9 bases lay between the germline ends. CDR1 SGHTA and CDR2 FQGNSA come from the germline V gene. The variable domain in full, with the rest retrieved from reference TRBV7-2 and TRBJ2-4, is GAGVSQSPSNKVTEKGKDVELRCDPISGHTALYWYRQSLGQGLEFLIYFQGNSAPDKSGLPSDRFSAERTGGSVSTLTIQRTQQEDSAVYLCASSLGEGDIQYFGAGTRLSVL.